A selection of T cell receptor beta chains follows, all from one sample in a study of T cells in Graves' hyperthyroidism and ophthalmopathy. MiXCR, run by TCRdb on the multiplex PCR reads, gives a single entry per CDR3 protein. The sample includes a few hundred thousand distinct CDR3 sequences, under 25% of them seen just once. Sequenced sample: blood. The receptor set was obtained from a man between 18 and 29 years old with Graves' hyperthyroidism. The CDR3 runs from the conserved cysteine through the conserved F or W. A D gene is named only where the DNA matches it firmly. Not all rows give a size; the values are once, few, many and, for expanded clones, a class.

v_gene	j_gene	abundance	d_gene	CDR3nt	CDR3aa
TRBV20-1	TRBJ1-3	many	TRBD1	TGCAGTGCCCAGACAGGGGGAGGAAACACCATATATTTT	CSAQTGGGNTIYF
TRBV19	TRBJ1-3	NA	NA	TGTGCCAGTAGTCCTCAGGGGATCTCTGGAAACACCATATATTTT	CASSPQGISGNTIYF
TRBV3-1	TRBJ1-1	many	NA	TGTGCCAGCAGCCAAGAGGCAGCCGGGAACACTGAAGCTTTCTTT	CASSQEAAGNTEAFF
TRBV2	TRBJ1-5	many	TRBD1	TGTGCCAGCAATAGGGACAGGGTCGGACAGCCCCAGCATTTT	CASNRDRVGQPQHF
TRBV28	TRBJ2-7	many	TRBD2	TGTGCCAGCAGCTCACTAGCGGGGGTCACCTCCTACGAGCAGTACTTC	CASSSLAGVTSYEQYF
TRBV6-1	TRBJ2-2	many	TRBD1	TGTGCCAGCTCCGCACTGGGGACAGGGGAGATCGGGGAGCTGTTTTTT	CASSALGTGEIGELFF
TRBV13	TRBJ1-6	once	NA	TGTGCCAGCAGCTTAGGAGGTAGGGGACCTAATTCACCCCTCCACTTT	CASSLGGRGPNSPLHF
TRBV4-1	TRBJ2-4	NA	NA	TGCGCCAGCAGCCAAGTGATCTTAGCCAAAAACATTAAGTACTTC	CASSQVILAKNIKYF
TRBV18	TRBJ2-7	NA	TRBD1	TGTGCCAGCAATGGACAGGTGGGGGCCTACGAGCAGTACTTC	CASNGQVGAYEQYF
TRBV28	TRBJ1-2	NA	NA	TGTGCCAGCATCCCAGGGCTTTCGGCAGGAGGCTACACCTTC	CASIPGLSAGGYTF
TRBV12-3/TRBV12-4	TRBJ1-1	many	TRBD1	TGTGCCAGCAGTTTCCAGGTGACAGGGATGAACACTGAAGCTTTCTTT	CASSFQVTGMNTEAFF
TRBV4-2	TRBJ1-5	NA	NA	TGTGCCAGCAGCCAAGATCTGACAGATAATCAGCCCCAGCATTTT	CASSQDLTDNQPQHF
TRBV6-4	TRBJ1-2	many	NA	TGTGCCAGCACCTTAACCTATGGCTACACCTTC	CASTLTYGYTF
TRBV18	TRBJ2-6	NA	TRBD1	TGTGCCAGCTCACCCCTAACAGGGGGCCCTGGGGCCAACGTCCTGACTTTC	CASSPLTGGPGANVLTF
TRBV6-1	TRBJ1-5	NA	NA	TGTGCCAGCAGTGAAGTGGAGGGAAATCAGCCCCAGCATTTT	CASSEVEGNQPQHF
TRBV2	TRBJ1-2	many	NA	TGTGCCAGCAGTGAGGGTCGTCGCGGCTACACCTTC	CASSEGRRGYTF
TRBV6-5	TRBJ2-5	few	NA	TGTGCCAGCAGTTACTCCTTGGAGGGGGACCAAGAGACCCAGTACTTC	CASSYSLEGDQETQYF
TRBV6-1	TRBJ2-7	many	NA	TGTGCCAGCAGTCCCTCTTGGGGCGGGGGCCCCTACGAGCAGTACTTC	CASSPSWGGGPYEQYF
TRBV6-1	TRBJ2-4	once	NA	TGTGCCAGCAGTCAAGACACTGTCCTAAACATTCAGTACTTC	CASSQDTVLNIQYF
TRBV5-1	TRBJ1-2	NA	NA	TGCGCCAGCAGCGGAACCGCAGGGGTTGGCTACACCTTC	CASSGTAGVGYTF
TRBV19	TRBJ1-2	NA	NA	TGTGCCAGTAGTCCGGGGGAGTATGGCTACACCTTC	CASSPGEYGYTF
TRBV12-3/TRBV12-4	TRBJ2-7	many	NA	TGTGCCAGCAGTTTAGTTGGGGAGCAGTACTTC	CASSLVGEQYF
TRBV20-1	TRBJ2-6	NA	NA	TGCAGTGCTACCCCCGAGTCCAGCTCTGGGGCCAACGTCCTGACTTTC	CSATPESSSGANVLTF
TRBV12-3/TRBV12-4	TRBJ1-5	many	NA	TGTGCCAGCAGCCTCCAGGTTAATCAGCCCCAGCATTTT	CASSLQVNQPQHF
TRBV28	TRBJ2-2	NA	TRBD2	TGTGCCAGCAGTTTACTGGTACTAGCGGGGGGGCGGACCGGGGAGCTGTTTTTT	CASSLLVLAGGRTGELFF
TRBV2	TRBJ1-6	few	TRBD1	TGTGCCAGCAGTGACGAGGGGGCGAAGGGGTCACCCCTCCACTTT	CASSDEGAKGSPLHF
TRBV28	TRBJ2-6	NA	NA	TGTGCCAGCAGTTTTGTGGACGCCCGCTCTGGGGCCAACGTCCTGACTTTC	CASSFVDARSGANVLTF
TRBV4-2	TRBJ2-7	NA	NA	TGTGCCAGCAGCCAAGATTCAGGTCGACAGCCCCTAGGGGAGCAGTACTTC	CASSQDSGRQPLGEQYF
TRBV27	TRBJ2-2	NA	NA	TGTGCCAACGAGGCAGCGAACACCGGGGAGCTGTTTTTT	CANEAANTGELFF
TRBV5-1	TRBJ2-5	few	NA	TGCGCCAGCAGCTTGGCCCTTCGGGGATTTCAGACCCAGTACTTC	CASSLALRGFQTQYF
TRBV4-2	TRBJ2-7	few	TRBD1	TGTGCCAGCAGCCCCGGACAGGGGTCCCCCTACGAGCAGTACTTC	CASSPGQGSPYEQYF
TRBV4-1	TRBJ1-5	NA	TRBD1	TGCGCCAGCAGCCAAGATTCGACAGGGGTTCAGCCCCAGCATTTT	CASSQDSTGVQPQHF
TRBV11-2	TRBJ2-7	many	NA	TGTGCCAGCAGCTTCGGGACGTCTACCTACGAGCAGTACTTC	CASSFGTSTYEQYF
TRBV30	TRBJ2-1	NA	NA	TGTGCCTGGAGTATTGGTCCAGTCCCGTTCTTC	CAWSIGPVPFF
TRBV11-1	TRBJ2-5	few	TRBD2	TGTGCCAGCAGCGACACCGGGACTAGCGGGGAACACCAAGAGACCCAGTACTTC	CASSDTGTSGEHQETQYF
TRBV14	TRBJ2-5	few	NA	TGTGCCAGCAGCCAAGACAGGCTCCCTCCTGAGACCCAGTACTTC	CASSQDRLPPETQYF
TRBV12-3/TRBV12-4	TRBJ1-1	many	NA	TGTGCCAGCAGTTTAGCGACAGCTATGAACACTGAAGCTTTCTTT	CASSLATAMNTEAFF
TRBV6-5	TRBJ1-3	many	NA	TGTGCCAGCAGTTACGCGGGCTCTGGAAACACCATATATTTT	CASSYAGSGNTIYF
TRBV6-1	TRBJ2-7	NA	NA	TGTGCCAGCAGTGTAAGAGGAAACGATCAGTACTTC	CASSVRGNDQYF
TRBV6-5	TRBJ2-7	NA	TRBD2	TGTGCCAGCAGATTAGCGGGAGGGATCTACGAGCAGTACTTC	CASRLAGGIYEQYF
TRBV20-1	TRBJ2-2	NA	NA	TGCAGTGCCCGGCGGGGGGAGCTGTTTTTT	CSARRGELFF
TRBV4-2	TRBJ2-7	NA	NA	TGTGCCAGCAGCCAAGGGATAACCGGGACATACCTCTACGAGCAGTACTTC	CASSQGITGTYLYEQYF
TRBV15	TRBJ1-1	many	TRBD1	TGTGCCACCAGCGGGGACAGGGGGCCCGTTGGGGGTGAAGCTTTCTTT	CATSGDRGPVGGEAFF
TRBV19	TRBJ1-5	NA	NA	TGTGCCAGTAGAAACAATTTGGGCCATCAGCCCCAGCATTTT	CASRNNLGHQPQHF
TRBV11-2	TRBJ1-5	NA	NA	TGTGCCAGCAGCTTTGGGACGGTCCATAGCAATCAGCCCCAGCATTTT	CASSFGTVHSNQPQHF
TRBV28	TRBJ1-1	many	NA	TGTGCCAGCAGAGTCTACAGGGTGAACACTGAAGCTTTCTTT	CASRVYRVNTEAFF
TRBV6-1	TRBJ1-1	many	TRBD1	TGTGCCCAGTCCCGGACAGGAATGAACACTGAAGCTTTCTTT	CAQSRTGMNTEAFF
TRBV19	TRBJ1-1	many	NA	TGTGCCAGTAGTATCGGATGGGCAGCATTGAACACTGAAGCTTTCTTT	CASSIGWAALNTEAFF
TRBV6-1	TRBJ2-1	many	TRBD1	TGTGCCAGCAGGGAAGACAGGGCCTACAATGAGCAGTTCTTC	CASREDRAYNEQFF
TRBV30	TRBJ2-7	NA	TRBD2	TGTGCCTGGAGTAGCGGGGACGGCCTTTACGAGCAGTACTTC	CAWSSGDGLYEQYF
TRBV2	TRBJ1-4	many	TRBD1	TGTGCCAGCAGTCCGGACAGGATGAGGGAACTGTTTTTT	CASSPDRMRELFF
TRBV6-2/TRBV6-3	TRBJ1-1	many	NA	TGTGCCAGCAGTTACCACACCCCGACTCAACAGGGTAGGACTGAAGCTTTCTTT	CASSYHTPTQQGRTEAFF
TRBV5-1	TRBJ1-1	many	NA	TGCGCCAGCAGCCCAACAGCAGCGTCCATGAACACTGAAGCTTTCTTT	CASSPTAASMNTEAFF
TRBV24-1	TRBJ1-5	many	NA	TGTGCCACCAGCAGGGAGGGTAGCAATCAGCCCCAGCATTTT	CATSREGSNQPQHF
TRBV12-3/TRBV12-4	TRBJ1-2	many	TRBD1	TGTGCCAGCAGTGTTACCGGGACAGGGGGCGATGGCTACACCTTC	CASSVTGTGGDGYTF
TRBV27	TRBJ2-1	many	NA	TGTGCCAGCAGGCCCTACCTGAGCTCCTACAATGAGCAGTTCTTC	CASRPYLSSYNEQFF
TRBV11-1	TRBJ1-1	NA	NA	TGTGCCAGCAGGGGGGACATAGTAATCCGGGGCACTGAAGCTTTCTTT	CASRGDIVIRGTEAFF